The 31 T cell receptor beta chains reported below all come from one sample, sequenced in a study of early stage breast cancer tumors. Data came from immunoSEQ multiplex PCR; TCRdb stores just in-frame clones and leaves some out. The table includes approximately 10,000 clones, around 60% detected once. The sample consisted of breast tumor tissue. These receptor sequences come from a person in their sixties or seventies with breast cancer.

The chain carries TRBV27 and TRBJ2-5; 11 nucleotides align to TRBD2. Germline CDR1 is MNHEY and CDR2 is SMNVEV (reference sequence). V lost 5 bases, J lost 12 bases, and 11 bases stayed unmatched. This CDR3 has 14 amino acids. In DNA, the CDR3 is TGTGCCAGCAGTCTCGGACTAGCGGGTTATCCAGAGTACTTC. Its translation is CASSLGLAGYPEYF.

This clone was recorded a few times. J is TRBJ1-2 and V is TRBV6-1; no clear D. Germline V gene lookup returns CDR1 MNHNS and CDR2 SASEGT. CDR3 length: 14 residues. The V end lost 2 bases, the J end lost 3 bases, and 10 bases lay between the germline ends. CDR3 in DNA: TGTGCCAGCAGTGAATCTGGCAGACACTATGGCTACACCTTC. Its protein product is CASSESGRHYGYTF.

This rearrangement joins TRBV10-3 to TRBJ2-1; no definite D call. Germline values: CDR1 ENHRY, CDR2 SYGVKD. Trimming pared 0 bases from V and 7 bases from J, leaving 7 bases between. This CDR3 contains 13 residues. The CDR3 spells CAISESGSNEQFF. The CDR3 region has the DNA TGTGCCATCAGTGAGTCCGGGTCTAATGAGCAGTTCTTC.

The V and J genes are TRBV2 and TRBJ1-6; 8 positions match TRBD1. The germline gives CDR1 SNHLY, CDR2 FYNNEI. The V gene end was trimmed by 5 bases and the J gene end by 11 bases; junction bases not matched to a gene: 8. This CDR3 spans 14 amino acids. CDR3 residues: CASSQDRGLAPLHF. The CDR3 DNA follows: TGTGCCAGCAGTCAAGACAGGGGATTGGCACCCCTCCACTTT.

The chain couples TRBV19 to TRBJ2-5; 12 nucleotides align to TRBD2. This CDR3 spans 13 amino acids. With V trimmed by 8 bases and J by 7 bases, 5 bases remained unmatched. From germline, CDR1 is LNHDA and CDR2 SQIVND (reference sequence). In DNA form, the CDR3 reads TGTGCCAGTCGACTAGCGGGGGTCGGGACCCAGTACTTC. Translated: CASRLAGVGTQYF. The variable domain in full, completed from reference TRBV19 and TRBJ2-5, reads DGGITQSPKYLFRKEGQNVTLSCEQNLNHDAMYWYRQDPGQGLRLIYYSQIVNDFQKGDIAEGYSVSREKKESFPLTVTSAQKNPTAFYLCASRLAGVGTQYFGPGTRLLVL.

The chain uses TRBV13 and TRBJ2-2; unclear D gene. Trimming took off 3 bases at V and 8 bases at J, with 7 bases between the two ends. CDR3 size: 12 residues. Germline lookup yields CDR1 PRHDT and CDR2 FYEKMQ (reference sequence). Here the CDR3 DNA reads TGTGCCAGCAGCTTCTCAAGTGGGGAGCTGTTTTTT. It is translated as CASSFSSGELFF.

The gene calls are TRBV4-1 and TRBJ1-1; D is ambiguous. This CDR3 spans 14 amino acids. V was clipped by 0 bases and J by 4 bases, with 9 bases between them. Germline V gene lookup returns CDR1 MGHRA and CDR2 YSYEKL. For the CDR3, the DNA is TGCGCCAGCAGCCAAGACGTAAGGAGCACTGAAGCTTTCTTT. It codes for CASSQDVRSTEAFF.

The chain joins TRBV9 to TRBJ1-2; a possible D gene is TRBD1 (6 bases). Germline V lookup: CDR1 SGDLS, CDR2 YYNGEE. The germline V and J ends were trimmed by 0 bases and 6 bases, with 15 bases remaining between them. The CDR3 is made up of 15 amino acids. CDR3 sequence: CASSVDRASKNGYTF. CDR3 bases: TGTGCCAGCAGCGTAGACAGGGCATCGAAAAATGGCTACACCTTC.

V gene TRBV27 combines with J gene TRBJ1-2; D unresolved. The V and J ends lost 0 bases and 8 bases respectively, with 13 bases between them. Looked up from germline, CDR1 is MNHEY and CDR2 is SMNVEV (reference sequence). The CDR3 runs to 14 residues. CDR3 amino acids: CASSLSTGVGGYTF. The CDR3 coding sequence is TGTGCCAGCAGTTTATCGACGGGCGTGGGAGGCTACACCTTC.

The J gene is TRBJ1-4, the V gene TRBV6-1; D unclear. The V end was cut by 2 bases, the J end by 7 bases, with 11 bases between. Germline V gives CDR1 MNHNS, CDR2 SASEGT. CDR3 length: 14 residues. CDR3 DNA: TGTGCCAGCAGTGAAACGGGTTTGGGTGAAAAACTGTTTTTT. As protein: CASSETGLGEKLFF.

In this sample, this clone turned up a few times. The chain carries TRBV30 and TRBJ1-2, with D hard to call. V gave up 4 bases and J gave up 0 bases, with 12 bases separating them. The CDR3 runs 14 residues. Germline V gives CDR1 GTSNPN, CDR2 SVGIG (reference sequence). CDR3 in DNA: TGTGCCTGGAATGGGCCTCCCGCTAACTATGGCTACACCTTC. Amino acid sequence: CAWNGPPANYGYTF.

The chain employs TRBV6-1 and TRBJ1-1; no clear D. V lost 1 base and J 5 bases, leaving 8 bases between the germline ends. CDR1 MNHNS and CDR2 SASEGT come from the germline V gene. There are 13 residues in the CDR3. This chain's CDR3 is CASSEVGRTEAFF. CDR3 DNA sequence: TGTGCCAGCAGTGAAGTTGGGCGAACTGAAGCTTTCTTT.

Concerning this clone: The junction does not match germline at one end; this may be a read error. J is TRBJ2-7 and V is TRBV6-5; 7 positions match TRBD1. The germline CDR1 and CDR2 sequences are MNHEY and SVGAGI. There are 13 residues in the CDR3. The CDR3 coding sequence is TGTGCCAGCAGTTACTCGAGGACCGGGACAGCTTCCTTC. Its translation is CASSYSRTGTASF.

The chain joins TRBV28 to TRBJ1-4, with no clear D. This CDR3 contains 14 residues. V shed 6 bases and J shed 8 bases, with 16 bases lying between them. Germline V gene sequence: CDR1 MDHEN, CDR2 SYDVKM. CDR3 DNA sequence: TGTGCCAGCAGCCCTTGGCGGGTGGGGGAAAAACTGTTTTTT. This codes for CASSPWRVGEKLFF.

For this clone: One end of the junction varies from germline; a read error may be responsible. The J gene is TRBJ1-5, the V gene TRBV5-4; TRBD1 aligns across 8 bases. CDR3 length: 14 amino acids. Germline V gives CDR1 SGHNT, CDR2 YYREEE (reference sequence). The CDR3 coding sequence is TGCGCCAGCAGCCAGGGACAGGACAGGCGGCCCCAGCATTTT. Translated: CASSQGQDRRPQHF. Complete variable domain (other parts from reference TRBV5-4 and TRBJ1-5): ETGVTQSPTHLIKTRGQQVTLRCSSQSGHNTVSWYQQALGQGPQFIFQYYREEENGRGNFPPRFSGLQFPNYSSELNVNALELDDSALYLCASSQGQDRRPQHFGDGTRLSIL.

This clone turned up a few times. The V gene is TRBV18, the J gene TRBJ2-7; possibly TRBD1 for D (5 bases). The CDR3 length is 14 residues. The germline V and J ends were trimmed by 3 bases and 3 bases, with 12 bases remaining between them. CDR1 is KGHSH, CDR2 LQKENI, per germline. The chain's CDR3 is CASSPQQGGYEQYF. The CDR3 DNA sequence: TGTGCCAGCTCACCCCAGCAGGGCGGCTACGAGCAGTACTTC.

The V gene is TRBV7-9, the J gene TRBJ1-1; D is unresolved. The CDR3 contains 13 residues. V was clipped by 0 bases and J by 7 bases, with 9 bases between them. Per germline, CDR1 SEHNR and CDR2 FQNEAQ (reference sequence). The CDR3 DNA reads as TGTGCCAGCAGCTTAGCGGCGGGGAATGAAGCTTTCTTT. It yields the protein CASSLAAGNEAFF.

The genes are TRBV4-1 and TRBJ1-1; no clear D gene. The V gene's germline CDR1 is MGHRA and CDR2 YSYEKL. The CDR3 is 15 amino acids. V was shortened by 2 bases and J by 4 bases, with 14 bases between the two germline ends. Here the CDR3 reads CASSQPERVGTEAFF. In DNA, the CDR3 is TGCGCCAGCAGCCAACCGGAGAGGGTTGGCACTGAAGCTTTCTTT.

The CDR3 is CASSEWVPNNYGYTF. CDR3 nucleotides: TGCGCCAGCAGTGAGTGGGTGCCCAATAACTATGGCTACACCTTC. This chain uses TRBV10-2 with TRBJ1-2; D unresolved. The CDR3 contains 15 residues. V was clipped by 1 base and J by 1 base, with 10 bases between them. CDR1 is WSHSY, CDR2 SAAADI, per germline.

The V and J genes are TRBV25-1 and TRBJ2-3, with 8 bases aligning to TRBD1. J gave up 2 bases and V 7 bases, and 11 bases lay outside the gene matches. Germline assignment: CDR1 MGHDK and CDR2 SYGVNS. This CDR3 is 16 amino acids long. The CDR3 is CASIGPGQAFTDTQYF. The CDR3 bases are TGTGCCAGCATAGGACCGGGACAGGCGTTCACAGATACGCAGTATTTT.

The gene calls are TRBV7-8 and TRBJ2-7; the D is unclear. V lost 3 bases to trimming and J lost 3 bases, with 6 bases between them. CDR1 SGHVS and CDR2 FQNEAQ come from the germline V gene. The CDR3 loop spans 12 amino acids. The CDR3 DNA reads as TGTGCCAGCAGCTTTGGGTTCTACGAGCAGTACTTC. This codes for CASSFGFYEQYF.

The V and J genes are TRBV27 and TRBJ2-2; 7 bases match TRBD2. There are 14 residues in the CDR3. Losses at the gene ends were 5 bases for V and 1 base for J; bases not matched to a gene: 1. Per the germline V gene, CDR1 is MNHEY and CDR2 is SMNVEV (reference sequence). In DNA, the CDR3 is TGTGCCAGCAGTCAGCGGGAGAACACCGGGGAGCTGTTTTTT. Protein product: CASSQRENTGELFF.

This clone showed up just a few times. The CDR3 spells CASRQGQGLIYEQYF. For the CDR3, the DNA is TGTGCCAGCCGACAGGGACAGGGCCTCATCTACGAGCAGTACTTC. The genes are TRBV2 and TRBJ2-7; 9 positions match TRBD1. There are 15 residues in the CDR3. The V gene end was trimmed by 8 bases and the J gene end by 3 bases; junction bases not matched to a gene: 11. CDR1 SNHLY and CDR2 FYNNEI come from the germline V gene. Full variable domain (outside the CDR3, taken from reference TRBV2 and TRBJ2-7): EPEVTQTPSHQVTQMGQEVILRCVPISNHLYFYWYRQILGQKVEFLVSFYNNEISEKSEIFDDQFSVERPDGSNFTLKIRSTKLEDSAMYFCASRQGQGLIYEQYFGPGTRLTVT.

The chain carries TRBV28 and TRBJ1-2, with D possibly TRBD1 on 6 matching bases. Germline lookup yields CDR1 MDHEN and CDR2 SYDVKM. The CDR3 is 13 amino acids. V shed 4 bases and J shed 8 bases, with 14 bases lying between them. The CDR3 sequence is CASSWQGNQGYTF. In nucleotides, the CDR3 is TGTGCCAGCAGTTGGCAGGGGAATCAGGGCTACACCTTC.

By share, this clone ranks as large. CDR3 sequence: CASTSSRGEAFF. The CDR3 nucleotides are TGTGCCAGCACCTCTTCCCGGGGTGAAGCTTTCTTT. The chain has TRBV9 and TRBJ1-1; no firm D call. Germline V gene data show CDR1 as SGDLS and CDR2 as YYNGEE. The CDR3 totals 12 residues. The germline V and J ends were trimmed by 6 bases and 7 bases, with 13 bases remaining between them.

This clone was detected only once. The chain employs TRBV7-2 and TRBJ2-3, with 14 bases that match TRBD2. J was trimmed by 6 bases and V by 4 bases; bases with no gene match: 3. There are 15 residues in the CDR3. CDR1 is SGHTA and CDR2 is FQGNSA in the germline V gene. CDR3 DNA: TGTGCCAGCAGCTCGACTAGCGGGAGGGGGGATACGCAGTATTTT. Its protein is CASSSTSGRGDTQYF.

In regard to this clone: Sequence at one end of the junction differs from germline and may be a read error. The V and J genes are TRBV7-7 and TRBJ2-2; 13 bases align to TRBD2. The CDR3 has 16 residues. Germline values: CDR1 SSHAT, CDR2 FNYEAQ (reference sequence). CDR3 residues: CASRHSTSGGSGELFF. Written as DNA, the CDR3 is TGTGCTAGCAGACATTCGACTAGCGGGGGGTCCGGGGAGCTGTTTTTT. The whole variable domain, remainder taken from reference TRBV7-7 and TRBJ2-2, is GAGVSQSPRYKVTKRGQDVTLRCDPISSHATLYWYQQALGQGPEFLTYFNYEAQPDKSGLPSDRFSAERPEGSISTLTIQRTEQRDSAMYRCASRHSTSGGSGELFFGEGSRLTVL.

This clone was recorded a few times. The V call is TRBV10-3, the J call TRBJ2-7; maybe TRBD2 (6 bases). The CDR3 runs 14 residues. Germline assignment: CDR1 ENHRY and CDR2 SYGVKD. The V gene lost 5 bases and the J gene lost 5 bases, with 16 bases spanning the gap. The CDR3 DNA reads as TGTGCCATCAGTTCGCTAGCGACGAGGGACGAGCAGTACTTC. It yields the protein CAISSLATRDEQYF.

J is TRBJ2-3 and V is TRBV9; 11 nucleotides align to TRBD2. V gave up 4 bases and J gave up 3 bases; unmatched junction bases: 4. CDR1 and CDR2 from the germline V gene are SGDLS and YYNGEE. The CDR3 is 15 residues long. The CDR3 nucleotides read TGTGCCAGCAGCTTGGGACTAGCGGTGACAGATACGCAGTATTTT. This codes for CASSLGLAVTDTQYF.

The chain has TRBV29-1 and TRBJ2-2; TRBD2 matches 13 bases. Losses at the gene ends were 4 bases for V and 8 bases for J; bases not matched to a gene: 7. This CDR3 is 15 amino acids long. Germline-derived CDR1 and CDR2 are SQVTM and ANQGSEA. The CDR3 spells CSVGTSGSPGGELFF. The CDR3 DNA sequence: TGCAGCGTTGGGACTAGCGGGAGCCCTGGGGGGGAGCTGTTTTTT.

The chain combines TRBV11-2 with TRBJ1-2; D is uncertain. Germline V gene lookup returns CDR1 SGHAT and CDR2 FQNNGV. The CDR3 extends over 14 amino acids. The V and J ends lost 1 base and 2 bases respectively, with 8 bases between them. The CDR3 nucleotides read TGTGCCAGCAGCTTAGGGGCGGTAAACTATGGCTACACCTTC. Its translation is CASSLGAVNYGYTF.